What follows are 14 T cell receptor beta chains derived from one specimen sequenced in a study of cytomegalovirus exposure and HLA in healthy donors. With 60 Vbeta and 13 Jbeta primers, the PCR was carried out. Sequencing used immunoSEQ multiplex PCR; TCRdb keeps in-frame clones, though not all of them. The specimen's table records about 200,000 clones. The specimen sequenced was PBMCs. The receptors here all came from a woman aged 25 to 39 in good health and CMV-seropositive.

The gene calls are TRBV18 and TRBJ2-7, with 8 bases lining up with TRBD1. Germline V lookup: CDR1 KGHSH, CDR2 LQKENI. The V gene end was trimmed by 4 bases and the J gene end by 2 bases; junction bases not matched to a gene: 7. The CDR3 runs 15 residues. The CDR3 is CASSRVGQGTYEQYF. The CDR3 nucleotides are TGTGCCAGCTCACGGGTTGGACAGGGCACCTACGAGCAGTACTTC.

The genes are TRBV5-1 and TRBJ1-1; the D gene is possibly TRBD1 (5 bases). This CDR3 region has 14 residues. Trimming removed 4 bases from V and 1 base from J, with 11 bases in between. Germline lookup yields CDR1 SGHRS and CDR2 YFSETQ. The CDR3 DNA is TGCGCCAGCAGCAGGGCCGGACAGAACACTGAAGCTTTCTTT. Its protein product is CASSRAGQNTEAFF.

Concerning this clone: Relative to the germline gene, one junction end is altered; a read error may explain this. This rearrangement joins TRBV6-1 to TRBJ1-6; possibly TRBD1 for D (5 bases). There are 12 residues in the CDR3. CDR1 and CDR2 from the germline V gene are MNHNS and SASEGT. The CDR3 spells CASRGEPKRDSF. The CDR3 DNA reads TGTGCCAGCAGGGGAGAGCCTAAGCGGGACTCATTT.

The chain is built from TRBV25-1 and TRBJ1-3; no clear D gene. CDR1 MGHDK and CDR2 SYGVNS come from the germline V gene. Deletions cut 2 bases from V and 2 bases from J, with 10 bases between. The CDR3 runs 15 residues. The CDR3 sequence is CASSEPGTPGNTIYF. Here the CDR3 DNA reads TGTGCCAGCAGTGAACCGGGAACCCCTGGAAACACCATATATTTT.

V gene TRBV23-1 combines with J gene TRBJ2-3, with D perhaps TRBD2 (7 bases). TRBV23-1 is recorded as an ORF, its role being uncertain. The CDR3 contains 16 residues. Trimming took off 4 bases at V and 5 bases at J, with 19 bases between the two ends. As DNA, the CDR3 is TGCGCCAGCAGTCCGCGGGGAGGGGGGGCCGAAGATACGCAGTATTTT. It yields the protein CASSPRGGGAEDTQYF.

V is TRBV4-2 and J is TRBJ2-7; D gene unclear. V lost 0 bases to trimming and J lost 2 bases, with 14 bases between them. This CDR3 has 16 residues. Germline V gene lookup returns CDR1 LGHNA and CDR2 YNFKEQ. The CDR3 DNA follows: TGTGCCAGCAGCCAAGATGAGATAGCCTCCGCCTACGAGCAGTACTTC. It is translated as CASSQDEIASAYEQYF.

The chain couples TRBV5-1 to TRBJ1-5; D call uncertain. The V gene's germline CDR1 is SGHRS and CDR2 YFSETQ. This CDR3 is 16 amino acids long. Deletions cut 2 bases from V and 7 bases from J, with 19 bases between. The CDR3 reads CASSLDSGSRPQPQHF. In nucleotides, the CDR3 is TGCGCCAGCAGCTTAGACTCGGGGTCAAGGCCGCAGCCCCAGCATTTT.

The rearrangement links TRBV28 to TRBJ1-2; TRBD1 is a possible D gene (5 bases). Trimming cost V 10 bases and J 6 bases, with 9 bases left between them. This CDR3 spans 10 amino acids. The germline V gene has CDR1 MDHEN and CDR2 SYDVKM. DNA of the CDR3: TGTGCCACCGTCAGGGATGGCTACACCTTC. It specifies CATVRDGYTF.

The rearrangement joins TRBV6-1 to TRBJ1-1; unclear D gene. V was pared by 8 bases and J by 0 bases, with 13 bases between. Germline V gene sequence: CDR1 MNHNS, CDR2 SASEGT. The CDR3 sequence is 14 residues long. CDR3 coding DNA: TGTGCCAGCCCCTATGAGGGCTTGAACACTGAAGCTTTCTTT. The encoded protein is CASPYEGLNTEAFF.

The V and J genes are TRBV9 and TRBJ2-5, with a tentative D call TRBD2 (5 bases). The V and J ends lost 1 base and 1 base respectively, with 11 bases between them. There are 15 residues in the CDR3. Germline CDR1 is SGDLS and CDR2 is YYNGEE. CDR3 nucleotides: TGTGCCAGCAGCGTAATGTCCGGGATCCAAGAGACCCAGTACTTC. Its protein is CASSVMSGIQETQYF.

The CDR3 here is CSVLGDSNQPQHF. In DNA form, the CDR3 reads TGCAGCGTTCTAGGGGATAGCAATCAGCCCCAGCATTTT. This rearrangement joins TRBV29-1 to TRBJ1-5; perhaps TRBD1 as D (5 bases). CDR3 length: 13 amino acids. The V gene's germline CDR1 is SQVTM and CDR2 ANQGSEA. V lost 5 bases and J 0 bases, leaving 8 bases between the germline ends.

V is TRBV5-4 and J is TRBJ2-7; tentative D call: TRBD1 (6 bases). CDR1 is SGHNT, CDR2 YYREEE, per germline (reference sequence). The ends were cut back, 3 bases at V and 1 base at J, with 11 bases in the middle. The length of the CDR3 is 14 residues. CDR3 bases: TGTGCCAGCAGCTCAACCGGGACATCCTACGAGCAGTACTTC. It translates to CASSSTGTSYEQYF.

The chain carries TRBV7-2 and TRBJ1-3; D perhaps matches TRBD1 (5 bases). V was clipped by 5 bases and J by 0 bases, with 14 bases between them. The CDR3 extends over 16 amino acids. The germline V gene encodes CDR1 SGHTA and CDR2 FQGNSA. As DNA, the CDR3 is TGTGCCAGCAGCCCTTCGGGGGTTTACTCTGGAAACACCATATATTTT. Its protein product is CASSPSGVYSGNTIYF.

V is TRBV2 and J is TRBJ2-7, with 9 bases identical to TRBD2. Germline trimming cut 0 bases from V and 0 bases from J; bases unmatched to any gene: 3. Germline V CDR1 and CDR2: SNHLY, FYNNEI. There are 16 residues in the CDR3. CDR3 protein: CASSEALAGYSYEQYF. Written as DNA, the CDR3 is TGTGCCAGCAGTGAAGCGCTAGCGGGGTACTCCTACGAGCAGTACTTC.